The entry below describes one T cell receptor (beta chain). Its specificity is not known. This sample stems from a study of cytomegalovirus exposure and HLA in healthy donors. Clones were read by immunoSEQ multiplex PCR, and TCRdb kept only the in-frame ones, dropping some. This sample has under 200,000 clones, with approximately 96% found just once. Study outcomes and limitations: Specificity for CMV antigens was confirmed in vitro for a few of the CMV-associated chains. Some public TCRs appeared in many individuals, while most sequences were rare.

V was pared by 7 bases and J by 1 base, with 14 bases between. Germline-derived CDR1 and CDR2 are LNHDA and SQIVND (reference sequence). This CDR3 spans 16 amino acids. This TCR came from a woman aged 18-29 years in good health and CMV-seronegative. The material sequenced was PBMCs. V usage is TRBV19 and J usage is TRBJ2-6, with a weak D call TRBD1 (5 bases). CDR3 nucleotide sequence: TGTGCCAGTAAAGGGGATCGGCCGTCTGGGGCCAACGTCCTGACTTTC. Protein sequence: CASKGDRPSGANVLTF.